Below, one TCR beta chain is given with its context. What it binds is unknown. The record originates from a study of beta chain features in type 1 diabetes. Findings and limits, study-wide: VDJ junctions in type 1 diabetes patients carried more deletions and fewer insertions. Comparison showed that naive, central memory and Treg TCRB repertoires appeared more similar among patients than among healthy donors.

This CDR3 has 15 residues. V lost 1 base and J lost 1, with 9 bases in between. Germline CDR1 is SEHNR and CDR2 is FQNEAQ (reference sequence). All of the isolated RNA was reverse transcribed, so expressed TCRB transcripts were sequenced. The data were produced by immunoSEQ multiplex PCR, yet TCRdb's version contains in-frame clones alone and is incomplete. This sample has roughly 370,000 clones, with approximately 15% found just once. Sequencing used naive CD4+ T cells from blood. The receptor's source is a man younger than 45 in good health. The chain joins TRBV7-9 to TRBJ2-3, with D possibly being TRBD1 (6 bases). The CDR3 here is CASSLDHRGTDTQYF. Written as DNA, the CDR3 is TGTGCCAGCAGCTTAGATCACAGGGGCACAGATACGCAGTATTTT.